The sequence of this T cell receptor beta chain was determined in a study of shared clonotypes between healthy human individuals. Study findings and constraints: Shared clonotypes across all four donors exceeded non-shared ones in generation probability. Of the naive CD4 clonotypes, about 5% were shared across a few donors.

The V gene's germline CDR1 is SQVTM and CDR2 ANQGSEA. Trimming left V 3 bases short and J 1 base short, with 15 bases between. The CDR3 length is 15 residues. Comments on this clone: The antigen remains undetermined. A far larger clone is one nucleotide away, so this likely arose from a read error.

Across several immunoSEQ plates, the genomic DNA of each subset was split evenly. Generated by immunoSEQ multiplex PCR, the TCRdb table keeps only in-frame clones and is missing some. The data hold hundreds of thousands of clones, with more than 70% observed a single time. This chain joins TRBV29-1 and TRBJ2-5; D ambiguous. This clonotype was sampled from a woman in her twenties or thirties in good health. Source material: memory CD4+ T cells sorted from blood. Subset given: CD45RA-negative fraction. The CDR3 is CSVETNLGFQETQYF. CDR3 sequence (DNA): TGCAGCGTTGAGACCAACTTGGGATTCCAAGAGACCCAGTACTTC.